These T cell receptor beta chains were read from a single sample in a study of shared clonotypes between healthy human individuals. Repertoires were generated with immunoSEQ multiplex PCR, while TCRdb's copy carries only in-frame clones and drops some. Altogether some 2,100,000 clones are present, approximately 96% being singletons, with the ten largest covering around 0.13%. Sequences were obtained from naive CD4+ T cells sorted from blood. Receptor source: a man younger than 35 in good health. CDR3s include the opening cysteine and the closing phenylalanine or tryptophan. The D gene is left open where the match is weak.

v_gene: TRBV6-1; d_gene: .; CDR3aa: CASSDNLMAGWFSNQPQHF
v_gene: TRBV7-2; d_gene: .; CDR3aa: CASSHIGLEQYF
v_gene: TRBV7-2; d_gene: TRBD2; CDR3aa: CASSRLAREQYF
v_gene: TRBV4-3; d_gene: .; CDR3aa: CASSQDGPGELFF
v_gene: TRBV6-6; d_gene: .; CDR3aa: CASKIDSNTEAFF
v_gene: TRBV7-8; d_gene: .; CDR3aa: CASRSEGWGDNSPLHF
v_gene: TRBV11-2; d_gene: .; CDR3aa: CASRSGAGLVSKETQYF
v_gene: TRBV5-4; d_gene: TRBD1; CDR3aa: CASSLPGTGYGEQFF
v_gene: TRBV30; d_gene: TRBD2; CDR3aa: CAWSGLRRETQYF
v_gene: TRBV5-1; d_gene: TRBD1; CDR3aa: CASSPGQGAYYEQYF
v_gene: TRBV10-2; d_gene: TRBD1; CDR3aa: CASRAHGTGRYEQYF
v_gene: TRBV10-2; d_gene: .; CDR3aa: CASSEAGRNTIYF
v_gene: TRBV10-3; d_gene: TRBD1; CDR3aa: CAISDMDRAITTGYTF
v_gene: TRBV7-3; d_gene: .; CDR3aa: CASSSGLKQETQYF
v_gene: TRBV5-4; d_gene: TRBD2; CDR3aa: CASSLLPSGSYNEQFF
v_gene: TRBV2; d_gene: .; CDR3aa: CAGRTEYTDTQYF
v_gene: TRBV19; d_gene: .; CDR3aa: CASSIEQGGTGELFF
v_gene: TRBV19; d_gene: .; CDR3aa: CASSIFGQPQHF
v_gene: TRBV5-6; d_gene: TRBD1; CDR3aa: CASSHETGDTHGYTF
v_gene: TRBV30; d_gene: .; CDR3aa: CAWHKGLGNTGELFF
v_gene: TRBV5-4; d_gene: TRBD2; CDR3aa: CASSGGGETQYF
v_gene: TRBV5-4; d_gene: .; CDR3aa: CASSLGSGLLETQYF
v_gene: TRBV11-3; d_gene: .; CDR3aa: CAYNEQFF
v_gene: TRBV5-1; d_gene: TRBD2; CDR3aa: CASSLKLAGGYGGELFF